Listed here are 9 T cell receptor beta chains from one sample, sequenced in a study of cytomegalovirus exposure and HLA in healthy donors. The PCR made use of 60 Vbeta and 13 Jbeta primers. The table came from immunoSEQ multiplex PCR; TCRdb's copy has only in-frame clones and leaves some out. The sample records some 110,000 clones, about four fifths being singletons. The specimen sequenced was PBMCs. These receptors came from a young woman in good health and CMV-seropositive.

V usage is TRBV14 and J usage is TRBJ1-2; D not resolved. The CDR3 runs to 17 residues. V dropped 4 bases and J dropped 2 bases, with 20 bases sitting between them. The germline V gene encodes CDR1 SGHDN and CDR2 FVKESK. This chain's CDR3 is CASSPPFFYRENYGYTF. The CDR3 DNA reads TGTGCCAGCAGCCCGCCGTTTTTTTATCGGGAGAACTATGGCTACACCTTC. Variable domain in full (rest from reference TRBV14 and TRBJ1-2): EAGVTQFPSHSVIEKGQTVTLRCDPISGHDNLYWYRRVMGKEIKFLLHFVKESKQDESGMPNNRFLAERTGGTYSTLKVQPAELEDSGVYFCASSPPFFYRENYGYTFGSGTRLTVV.

The chain combines TRBV2 with TRBJ1-1; maybe TRBD1 (6 bases). The CDR3 length is 14 residues. V shed 2 bases and J shed 1 base, with 8 bases lying between them. Germline V CDR1 and CDR2: SNHLY, FYNNEI. The CDR3 loop is CASSETRGNTEAFF. In nucleotides, the CDR3 is TGTGCCAGCAGTGAAACCAGGGGGAACACTGAAGCTTTCTTT.

The chain couples TRBV6-1 to TRBJ2-7, with 11 bases fitting TRBD1. Germline CDR1 and CDR2: MNHNS and SASEGT. The CDR3 contains 13 residues. J lost 5 bases, V lost 7 bases, and 4 bases had no gene match. The CDR3 reads CASKGQGAHEQYF. For the CDR3, the DNA is TGTGCCAGCAAAGGACAGGGGGCCCACGAGCAGTACTTC.

This chain joins TRBV10-2 and TRBJ1-1; weak D call: TRBD1 (5 bases). This CDR3 is 14 amino acids long. Between the trimmed V and J ends, which lost 3 bases and 6 bases, there was a span of 14 bases. Germline values: CDR1 WSHSY, CDR2 SAAADI. Here the CDR3 DNA reads TGCGCCAGCAGTGATGCCTGGGGCAGGGCTGAAGCTTTCTTT. It translates to CASSDAWGRAEAFF.

Here the CDR3 DNA reads TGCGCCAGCAGCTCCGGGAGATCGTCCTACAATGAGCAGTTCTTC. It is translated as CASSSGRSSYNEQFF. V gene TRBV5-1 combines with J gene TRBJ2-1; a possible D gene is TRBD2 (6 bases). Germline CDR1 SGHRS, CDR2 YFSETQ. V was cut by 3 bases and J by 1 base, with 11 bases left in between. The length of the CDR3 is 15 residues.

This clone has just a few counts. The CDR3 region is CASTFSGALSTEQFF. The CDR3, as DNA: TGTGCCAGCACCTTCAGCGGGGCCCTCTCTACTGAGCAGTTCTTC. The V gene is TRBV6-1, the J gene TRBJ2-1; TRBD2 matches at 7 bases. The germline gives CDR1 MNHNS, CDR2 SASEGT. The CDR3 runs to 15 residues. The ends lost 7 bases at V and 9 bases at J; junction bases unmatched: 15.

This clone was recorded a few times. The final CDR3 position lacks the conserved phenylalanine or tryptophan, pointing to a likely read error. This chain uses TRBV9 with TRBJ2-3; TRBD1 aligns across 10 bases. The CDR3 covers 16 residues. V shed 4 bases and J 5 bases; nucleotides not matched to a gene: 10. Germline values: CDR1 SGDLS, CDR2 YYNGEE. CDR3 DNA sequence: TGTGCCAGCAGCTCCAGACAGGGGGCGCTTGTAGATACGCAGTATTTG. Translation: CASSSRQGALVDTQYL.

V is TRBV18 and J is TRBJ2-7; D perhaps matches TRBD2 (7 bases). CDR1 is KGHSH and CDR2 is LQKENI in the germline V gene. There are 15 residues in the CDR3. V lost 3 bases and J 5 bases, leaving 17 bases between the germline ends. In DNA form, the CDR3 reads TGTGCCAGCTCACCTACAGCAGGGGCGGGGGACGAGCAGTACTTC. Amino acid sequence: CASSPTAGAGDEQYF.

The count of this clone is one. The chain couples TRBV5-4 to TRBJ1-1; maybe TRBD1 (5 bases). Germline assignment: CDR1 SGHNT and CDR2 YYREEE (reference sequence). V gave up 2 bases and J gave up 1 base, with 6 bases separating them. This CDR3 spans 13 amino acids. CDR3: CASSFRENTEAFF. The CDR3 DNA reads as TGTGCCAGCAGCTTCAGGGAGAACACTGAAGCTTTCTTT.